The sample holds many counts of the clone carrying this T cell receptor beta chain. What it binds is unknown. Amplified TCR beta CDR3 regions were obtained using RNA transcripts as template. Following a first-round RT-PCR that used HTBI primers, a second-round multiplex PCR was carried out. In TCRdb, the multiplex PCR reads were re-called with MiXCR into one record per CDR3 protein. The table has about 550,000 distinct CDR3 sequences, approximately 37% seen once. These data originate in a study of Graves' ophthalmopathy and Graves' hyperthyroidism. Overall study: If no ophthalmopathy appeared within 18 months of follow-up, hyperthyroidism was termed stable.

Additional autoimmune diseases, uncontrolled infections, pregnancy or lactation disqualified patients. Broader study findings: Between ophthalmopathy and stable hyperthyroidism, a 13-signature model drew a separation with roughly 85% sensitivity and about 80% specificity.

The germline V gene encodes CDR1 SNHLY and CDR2 FYNNEI. V lost 0 bases and J 6 bases, leaving 6 bases between the germline ends. CDR3 length equals 13 residues. The source is an adult man with Graves' hyperthyroidism. Sequenced material: peripheral blood or thyroid tissue (not recorded which). The chain couples TRBV2 to TRBJ1-5; no firm D call. CDR3: CASSEAEGQPQHF. For the CDR3, the DNA is TGTGCCAGCAGTGAAGCGGAGGGTCAGCCCCAGCATTTT.